Following are 11 T cell receptor beta chains from one sample sequenced in a study of shared T cell receptors in the human thymus. The protocol was immunoSEQ multiplex PCR, while the TCRdb copy is restricted to in-frame clones and leaves out a portion. The sample has some 760,000 clones, over 75% seen once. This sample also appeared in a second study, on human thymus T cells.

Sequenced input: thymocytes. Receptors were obtained from a girl in the first two years of life with a congenital heart defect.

The rearrangement uses TRBV30 and TRBJ1-5; the match to TRBD1 covers 9 bases. CDR1 GTSNPN and CDR2 SVGIG come from the germline V gene (reference sequence). The trim removed 1 base at V and 7 bases at J, leaving 8 bases unmatched. The CDR3 extends over 15 amino acids. The CDR3, as DNA: TGTGCCTGGAGTGGGGGGACAGGGATCAAACAGCCCCAGCATTTT. Encoded protein: CAWSGGTGIKQPQHF.

Points on this clone: This same CDR3 is encoded by further DNA sequences in the sample. The chain is built from TRBV27 and TRBJ1-2; D not certain. Trimming pared 6 bases from V and 5 bases from J, leaving 13 bases between. The CDR3 runs to 13 residues. Germline-derived CDR1 and CDR2 are MNHEY and SMNVEV (reference sequence). In DNA, the CDR3 is TGTGCCAGCAGCCTGAACAGAAATTATGGCTACACCTTC. Encoded protein: CASSLNRNYGYTF.

The genes are TRBV10-3 and TRBJ1-1, with D perhaps TRBD1 (6 bases). Trimming took 4 bases from V and 1 from J, leaving 28 bases between them. Per germline, CDR1 ENHRY and CDR2 SYGVKD. The CDR3 has 20 residues. The CDR3 region is CAISGPEVMVQTGWNTEAFF. Written as DNA, the CDR3 is TGTGCCATCAGTGGGCCGGAGGTCATGGTGCAGACAGGCTGGAACACTGAAGCTTTCTTT.

The chain recombines TRBV4-1 with TRBJ2-3, with TRBD2 identical over 12 bases. This CDR3 has 20 amino acids. The V segment lost 1 base and the J segment 1 base; nucleotides outside the gene matches: 12. CDR1 and CDR2 (germline): MGHRA, YSYEKL. The CDR3 protein is CASSQVSPSGGEDGTDTQYF. The CDR3 region has the DNA TGCGCCAGCAGCCAAGTGAGCCCTAGCGGGGGGGAGGATGGCACAGATACGCAGTATTTT.

The gene calls are TRBV19 and TRBJ2-3; D is perhaps TRBD1 (6 bases). The CDR3 consists of 14 residues. Per germline, CDR1 LNHDA and CDR2 SQIVND (reference sequence). Between the trimmed V and J ends, which lost 10 bases and 5 bases, there was a span of 19 bases. CDR3 sequence (DNA): TGTGCCACCACTCGAACAGGGACGGGAGATACGCAGTATTTT. This sequence encodes CATTRTGTGDTQYF.

This clone was recorded a few times. The CDR3 region has the DNA TGCAGCGTTGAAAGTGTGGGGGACAGGGCTAAGAAAGATACGCAGTATTTT. It is translated as CSVESVGDRAKKDTQYF. The chain couples TRBV29-1 to TRBJ2-3; 9 bases align to TRBD1. V was pared by 2 bases and J by 5 bases, with 14 bases of the junction left unmatched. The CDR3 sequence is 17 residues long. Germline V gene sequence: CDR1 SQVTM, CDR2 ANQGSEA.

This clone was seen more than once but under ten times. In nucleotides, the CDR3 is TGTGCCAGCAGCCCCGGGGGGCAGGATGACTATGGCTACACCTTC. Protein product: CASSPGGQDDYGYTF. The chain couples TRBV13 to TRBJ1-2, with D tentatively TRBD1 (6 bases). In germline, CDR1 is PRHDT, CDR2 FYEKMQ (reference sequence). Trimming removed 5 bases at V and 3 bases at J, with 16 bases between. The CDR3 is made up of 15 amino acids.

The chain joins TRBV15 to TRBJ1-1; a weak D match, TRBD1 (6 bases). Germline lookup yields CDR1 LNHNV and CDR2 YYDKDF (reference sequence). This CDR3 spans 20 amino acids. The V and J ends lost 1 base and 0 bases respectively, with 24 bases between them. CDR3 sequence: CATSRVPPPGDENMNTEAFF. CDR3 in DNA: TGTGCCACCAGCAGAGTCCCTCCCCCAGGGGATGAGAATATGAACACTGAAGCTTTCTTT.

The chain uses TRBV5-6 and TRBJ1-2, with 7 bases lining up with TRBD1. The germline CDR1 and CDR2 sequences are SGHDT and YYEEEE. This CDR3 is built from 16 residues. J lost 3 bases, V lost 2 bases, and 10 bases had no gene match. The CDR3 reads CASSLPQTGKDYGYTF. DNA of the CDR3: TGTGCCAGCAGCTTACCCCAGACAGGGAAGGACTATGGCTACACCTTC.

CDR3 DNA: TGCAGCGTGCTTAACCCCCAGGGGACTGAAGCTTTCTTT. This translates into CSVLNPQGTEAFF. V is TRBV29-1 and J is TRBJ1-1, with D possibly matching TRBD1 (6 bases). V lost 6 bases to trimming and J lost 5 bases, with 16 bases between them. Germline V gene lookup returns CDR1 SQVTM and CDR2 ANQGSEA. CDR3 length equals 13 residues.

The V gene is TRBV6-1, the J gene TRBJ1-2; D possibly corresponds to TRBD1 (5 bases). Germline loops: CDR1 MNHNS, CDR2 SASEGT. Trimming shortened V by 3 bases and J by 5 bases, and 13 bases separated the two germline ends. The CDR3 is 14 amino acids. The CDR3 nucleotides are TGTGCCAGCAGTGAGACAGACGGACCGTATGGCTACACCTTC. Amino acid sequence: CASSETDGPYGYTF.